This T cell receptor beta chain was sequenced in a study of shared clonotypes between healthy human individuals. The overall study: The plates for each donor numbered three CD4 naive, three CD4 memory, two CD8 naive and one CD8 memory. Study findings and constraints: Despite large depth, sorted-subset datasets appeared incompletely sequenced.

A note on this clone: Its antigen is as yet unknown.

The authors divided CD4+ cells into CD45RA+ naive and CD45RA-negative memory subsets. Method: immunoSEQ multiplex PCR; TCRdb's copy keeps in-frame clones and lacks some. The sample records 1,500,000 or so clones, roughly 97% being singletons. After removal of 0 bases from V and 6 bases from J, the junction contained 8 bases not matched to a gene. The CDR3 spans 16 residues. Per the germline V gene, CDR1 is LGHNA and CDR2 is YSLEER. The genes are TRBV4-3 and TRBJ1-5; 7 bases map to TRBD1. This sequence was found in a young man in good health. Sequenced input: naive CD4+ T cells sorted from blood. Stated subset: CD45RA+ positively selected. CDR3 bases: TGCGCCAGCAGCCAAGATCTAGGACAGGCCCGTCAGCCCCAGCATTTT. Translating gives CASSQDLGQARQPQHF.